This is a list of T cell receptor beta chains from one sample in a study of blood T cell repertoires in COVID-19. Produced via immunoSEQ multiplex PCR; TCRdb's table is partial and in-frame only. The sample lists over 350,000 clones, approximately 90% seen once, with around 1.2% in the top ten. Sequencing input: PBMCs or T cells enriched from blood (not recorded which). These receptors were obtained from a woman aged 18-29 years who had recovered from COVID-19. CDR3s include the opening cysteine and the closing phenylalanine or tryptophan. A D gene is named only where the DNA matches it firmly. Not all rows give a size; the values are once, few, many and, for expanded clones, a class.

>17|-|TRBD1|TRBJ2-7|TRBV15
CATSRDRGTERSYEQYF
TGTGCCACCAGCAGAGATAGGGGGACAGAACGTTCCTACGAGCAGTACTTC
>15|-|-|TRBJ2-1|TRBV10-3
CAIRPAVSSYNEQFF
TGTGCCATCCGCCCAGCGGTGAGCTCCTACAATGAGCAGTTCTTC
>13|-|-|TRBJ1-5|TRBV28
CASSAMNNQPQHF
TGTGCCAGCAGCGCGATGAACAATCAGCCCCAGCATTTT
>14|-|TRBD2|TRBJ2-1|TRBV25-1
CASSEFGEGNEQFF
TGTGCCAGCAGTGAATTTGGGGAGGGGAATGAGCAGTTCTTC
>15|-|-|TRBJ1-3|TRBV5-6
CASSQTGYSGNTIYF
TGTGCCAGCAGCCAGACAGGCTACTCTGGAAACACCATATATTTT
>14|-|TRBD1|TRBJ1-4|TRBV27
CASSHTGAGEKLFF
TGTGCCAGCAGTCATACAGGGGCGGGTGAAAAACTGTTTTTT
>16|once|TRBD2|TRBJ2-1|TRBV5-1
CASSPTSGGSYNEQFF
TGCGCCAGCAGCCCGACTAGCGGGGGGTCCTACAATGAGCAGTTCTTC
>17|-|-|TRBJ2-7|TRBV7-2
CASSIRGAWAGDYEQYF
TGTGCCAGCAGCATACGCGGGGCGTGGGCAGGAGACTACGAGCAGTACTTC
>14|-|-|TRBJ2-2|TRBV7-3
CASSLSRDTGELFF
TGTGCCAGCAGCTTAAGTCGGGACACCGGGGAGCTGTTTTTT
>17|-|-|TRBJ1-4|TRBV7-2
CASSKGGPVGTNEKLFF
TGTGCCAGCAGCAAGGGGGGGCCGGTTGGGACTAATGAAAAACTGTTTTTT
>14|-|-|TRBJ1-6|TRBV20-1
CSASGGLYNSPLHF
TGCAGTGCTAGTGGCGGGTTGTATAATTCACCCCTCCACTTT
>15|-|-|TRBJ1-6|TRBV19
CASSGGTEGNSPLHF
TGTGCCAGTAGTGGAGGGACGGAAGGGAATTCACCCCTCCACTTT
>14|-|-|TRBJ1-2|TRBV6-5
CASSYARQDEGYTF
TGTGCCAGCAGTTACGCCCGACAGGATGAAGGCTACACCTTC
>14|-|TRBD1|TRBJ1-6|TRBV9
CASSVDRGNSPLHF
TGTGCCAGCAGCGTAGACAGGGGTAATTCACCCCTCCACTTT
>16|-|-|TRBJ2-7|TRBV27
CASSSDGPGMAYEQYF
TGTGCCAGCAGTTCGGACGGACCCGGGATGGCCTACGAGCAGTACTTC
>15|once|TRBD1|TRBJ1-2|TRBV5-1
CASANPPGQGNGYTF
TGCGCCAGCGCCAATCCCCCGGGACAGGGGAACGGCTACACCTTC
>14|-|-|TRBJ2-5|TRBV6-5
CASNVGGLQETQYF
TGTGCCAGCAATGTGGGGGGGCTCCAAGAGACCCAGTACTTC
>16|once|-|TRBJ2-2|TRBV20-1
CSASPLGGGPTGELFF
TGCAGTGCTAGTCCCCTTGGGGGGGGGCCCACCGGGGAGCTGTTTTTT
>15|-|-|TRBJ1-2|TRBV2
CASSEGGKGTYGYTF
TGTGCCAGCAGTGAGGGGGGAAAGGGAACCTATGGCTACACCTTC
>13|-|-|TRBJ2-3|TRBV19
CASSGSRTDTQYF
TGTGCCAGTTCAGGCTCGCGCACAGATACGCAGTATTTT
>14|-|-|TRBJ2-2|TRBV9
CASSALVGTGELFF
TGTGCCAGCAGCGCACTAGTTGGCACCGGGGAGCTGTTTTTT
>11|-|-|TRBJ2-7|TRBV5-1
CASGGRDEQYF
TGCGCCAGCGGCGGCCGGGACGAGCAGTACTTC
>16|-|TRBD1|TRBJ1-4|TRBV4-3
CASSQGGTGYNEKLFF
TGCGCCAGCAGCCAAGGAGGGACAGGTTATAATGAAAAACTGTTTTTT
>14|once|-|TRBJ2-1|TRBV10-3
CAISGTPPGNEQFF
TGTGCCATCAGTGGAACCCCCCCGGGGAATGAGCAGTTCTTC
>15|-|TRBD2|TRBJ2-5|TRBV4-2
CASSQGLAAKETQYF
TGTGCCAGCAGCCAGGGACTAGCGGCTAAAGAGACCCAGTACTTC